These 28 T cell receptor beta chains share one sample of origin, sequenced in a study of cytomegalovirus exposure and HLA in healthy donors (dated by TCRdb to 2017 to 2019). Library prep was done by the immunoSEQ multiplex PCR assay. For the multiplex PCR, a mixture combining 60 forward primers for TCR Vbeta segments and 13 reverse primers for TCR Jbeta segments was used. This is the immuneACCESS table as TCRdb keeps it, with only in-frame sequences that have V and J called. A part of the clones is gone; compared with another copy, unresolved V genes explain less than half, and the rest is unexplained. This sample lists fewer than 140,000 clones; over 70% were detected once. The ten largest clones add up to 2.5% to 3% of the sample. Sequences were obtained from PBMCs. The receptors were sampled from a male donor in good health and CMV-seropositive.

The chain combines TRBV7-9 with TRBJ2-1, with D possibly matching TRBD2 (5 bases). The CDR3 extends over 12 amino acids. In germline, CDR1 is SEHNR, CDR2 FQNEAQ (reference sequence). V lost 5 bases and J 5 bases, leaving 7 bases between the germline ends. The CDR3 region has the DNA TGTGCCAGCAGCGGACTCAACAATGAGCAGTTCTTC. The encoded protein is CASSGLNNEQFF.

This clone was recorded a few times. The CDR3 loop is CASSLVTGVFNEQFF. The CDR3 DNA is TGTGCCAGCAGCTTAGTGACAGGGGTGTTCAATGAGCAGTTCTTC. V usage is TRBV7-2 and J usage is TRBJ2-1; 8 nucleotides match TRBD1. Per the germline V gene, CDR1 is SGHTA and CDR2 is FQGNSA. CDR3 length equals 15 residues. With V trimmed by 1 base and J by 6 bases, 5 bases remained unmatched.

The J gene is TRBJ1-3, the V gene TRBV5-1, with 8 bases lining up with TRBD1. Unmatched junction bases numbered 10, after V lost 4 bases and J lost 1 base. CDR3 length: 17 amino acids. Per germline, CDR1 SGHRS and CDR2 YFSETQ. In nucleotides, the CDR3 is TGCGCCAGCAGCCCCCGGACAGGGTACTCTTCTGGAAACACCATATATTTT. Amino acid sequence: CASSPRTGYSSGNTIYF. The whole variable domain, remainder taken from reference TRBV5-1 and TRBJ1-3, is KAGVTQTPRYLIKTRGQQVTLSCSPISGHRSVSWYQQTPGQGLQFLFEYFSETQRNKGNFPGRFSGRQFSNSRSEMNVSTLELGDSALYLCASSPRTGYSSGNTIYFGEGSWLTVV.

The chain combines TRBV7-3 with TRBJ2-7; a possible D gene is TRBD1 (6 bases). There are 14 residues in the CDR3. V was trimmed by 5 bases and J by 4 bases, leaving 15 bases between them. Germline CDR1 reads SGHTA; CDR2 reads FQGTGA. The CDR3 loop reads CASSPRGRGYEQYF. CDR3 bases: TGTGCCAGCAGCCCCAGGGGCAGGGGTTACGAGCAGTACTTC.

The chain couples TRBV28 to TRBJ1-2, with 7 nucleotides matching TRBD1. Germline V CDR1 and CDR2: MDHEN, SYDVKM. The CDR3 spans 17 residues. V gave up 6 bases and J gave up 4 bases; unmatched junction bases: 17. The CDR3 region has the DNA TGTGCCAGCAGCATTACCCGGAAAAGGGGGCTGGGCTATGGCTACACCTTC. It encodes CASSITRKRGLGYGYTF.

V and J are TRBV27 and TRBJ1-1, with D possibly matching TRBD1 (6 bases). This CDR3 comprises 13 residues. The germline V gene encodes CDR1 MNHEY and CDR2 SMNVEV (reference sequence). Trimming stripped 5 bases from V and 1 base from J, with 8 bases between. The CDR3 is CASSVGGNTEAFF. CDR3 DNA sequence: TGTGCCAGCAGTGTAGGGGGGAACACTGAAGCTTTCTTT.

The chain joins TRBV7-8 to TRBJ1-1; D unresolved. The CDR3 spans 15 residues. Germline CDR1 SGHVS, CDR2 FQNEAQ. Trimming left V 1 base short and J 2 bases short, with 11 bases between. DNA for the CDR3: TGTGCCAGCAGCTTAGATAGGGCGGGAAACACTGAAGCTTTCTTT. It yields the protein CASSLDRAGNTEAFF.

The V call is TRBV7-3, the J call TRBJ2-3, with 8 bases matching TRBD2. The V segment lost 3 bases and the J segment 4 bases; nucleotides outside the gene matches: 9. Looked up from germline, CDR1 is SGHTA and CDR2 is FQGTGA. CDR3 length: 16 residues. CDR3 amino acids: CASSLGTSRSADTQYF. The CDR3 nucleotides are TGTGCCAGCAGCTTGGGGACTAGTAGGTCAGCAGATACGCAGTATTTT.

The chain joins TRBV5-1 to TRBJ2-7, with D maybe TRBD2 (5 bases). Trimming cost V 3 bases and J 1 base, with 14 bases left between them. Germline CDR1 SGHRS, CDR2 YFSETQ. The CDR3 has 15 residues. The CDR3 reads CASSSGLTDSYEQYF. CDR3 bases: TGCGCCAGCAGCTCCGGACTTACAGATTCCTACGAGCAGTACTTC.

Worth noting for this clone: One end of the junction varies from germline; a read error may be responsible. CDR3 bases: TGTGCCAGCAGCCGGGACAGGGTGGACCAGCCCCAGAATTTT. It yields the protein CASSRDRVDQPQNF. The rearrangement joins TRBV2 to TRBJ1-5; 9 bases are a match to TRBD1. Per germline, CDR1 SNHLY and CDR2 FYNNEI. This CDR3 has 14 amino acids.

The CDR3 DNA reads as TGTGCCAGCAGCTCACCCGCGGGGGGGCATTTTGGAGAGACCCAGTACTTC. Translated, it gives CASSSPAGGHFGETQYF. The chain links TRBV5-6 to TRBJ2-5; 9 bases line up with TRBD2. Germline CDR1 reads SGHDT; CDR2 reads YYEEEE. This CDR3 has 17 amino acids. J gave up 4 bases and V 3 bases, and 13 bases lay outside the gene matches.

This chain joins TRBV4-3 and TRBJ2-5, with D tentatively TRBD2 (5 bases). Trimming left V 5 bases short and J 5 bases short, with 18 bases between. This CDR3 has 15 residues. Germline-derived CDR1 and CDR2 are LGHNA and YSLEER. CDR3 loop: CASSGSRQAGETQYF. The CDR3 DNA sequence: TGCGCCAGCAGCGGCTCTCGGCAGGCGGGTGAGACCCAGTACTTC.

The V call is TRBV29-1, the J call TRBJ1-1; perhaps TRBD1 as D (5 bases). The ends were cut back, 4 bases at V and 4 bases at J, with 7 bases in the middle. Germline lookup yields CDR1 SQVTM and CDR2 ANQGSEA. CDR3 length equals 11 residues. Here the CDR3 DNA reads TGCAGCGTTGGGGGCAGCACTGAAGCTTTCTTT. Translating it yields CSVGGSTEAFF.

Comment on this clone: This specimen includes other DNA sequences encoding the same CDR3. This chain's CDR3 is CASSLVLAGETQYF. In DNA form, the CDR3 reads TGTGCCAGCAGCTTAGTACTAGCCGGGGAGACCCAGTACTTC. This chain links TRBV7-2 with TRBJ2-5; D perhaps matches TRBD2 (6 bases). The CDR3 has 14 residues. V shed 1 base and J shed 5 bases, with 11 bases lying between them. CDR1 and CDR2 (germline): SGHTA, FQGNSA.

This chain uses TRBV7-8 with TRBJ2-5; D remains ambiguous. The CDR3 extends over 13 amino acids. Germline V gives CDR1 SGHVS, CDR2 FQNEAQ. Trimming removed 6 bases at V and 3 bases at J, with 11 bases between. CDR3 in DNA: TGTGCCAGCAGATTAACCCTAAAAGAGACCCAGTACTTC. It is translated as CASRLTLKETQYF.

V and J are TRBV28 and TRBJ1-5; a possible D gene is TRBD1 (5 bases). V shed 7 bases and J shed 8 bases, with 21 bases lying between them. CDR1 is MDHEN, CDR2 SYDVKM, per germline. The CDR3 length is 15 residues. In DNA, the CDR3 is TGTGCCAGCACCTTAGCCCACGGGGGTTTCGAGCCCCAGCATTTT. Protein sequence: CASTLAHGGFEPQHF.

This clone was observed a single time. J is TRBJ2-5 and V is TRBV28; 8 bases map to TRBD1. CDR3 length: 15 residues. CDR1 and CDR2 from the germline V gene are MDHEN and SYDVKM. Germline trimming cut 6 bases from V and 5 bases from J; bases unmatched to any gene: 11. Here the CDR3 reads CASSKGAGGRETQYF. For the CDR3, the DNA is TGTGCCAGCAGCAAGGGGGCAGGGGGCCGGGAGACCCAGTACTTC. The full variable domain, its missing parts supplied by reference TRBV28 and TRBJ2-5, is DVKVTQSSRYLVKRTGEKVFLECVQDMDHENMFWYRQDPGLGLRLIYFSYDVKMKEKGDIPEGYSVSREKKERFSLILESASTNQTSMYLCASSKGAGGRETQYFGPGTRLLVL.

The V and J genes are TRBV30 and TRBJ2-1; 10 nucleotides agree with TRBD2. The CDR3 is 15 amino acids. J lost 4 bases, V lost 5 bases, and 8 bases had no gene match. Germline CDR1 and CDR2: GTSNPN and SVGIG (reference sequence). This CDR3 reads CAWRHSSGGYNEQFF. CDR3 nucleotides: TGTGCCTGGCGACATTCTAGCGGGGGTTACAATGAGCAGTTCTTC. The variable domain in full, completed from reference TRBV30 and TRBJ2-1, reads SQTIHQWPATLVQPVGSPLSLECTVEGTSNPNLYWYRQAAGRGLQLLFYSVGIGQISSEVPQNLSASRPQDRQFILSSKKLLLSDSGFYLCAWRHSSGGYNEQFFGPGTRLTVL.

The rearrangement links TRBV7-2 to TRBJ2-7; 9 bases are shared with TRBD1. Germline V lookup: CDR1 SGHTA, CDR2 FQGNSA. V shed 6 bases, J shed 3 bases, and the junction held 6 bases outside the gene matches. This CDR3 is built from 14 residues. The CDR3 coding sequence is TGTGCCAGCAGTCCCCCGGGACAGGGCTACGAGCAGTACTTC. It yields the protein CASSPPGQGYEQYF.

The chain carries TRBV7-2 and TRBJ2-7, with D possibly TRBD1 on 6 matching bases. Germline lookup yields CDR1 SGHTA and CDR2 FQGNSA. The CDR3 contains 13 residues. Trimming stripped 8 bases from V and 3 bases from J, with 14 bases between. The CDR3 loop is CASRSGTSYEQYF. The CDR3 DNA reads TGTGCCAGCCGATCCGGGACAAGCTACGAGCAGTACTTC.

V is TRBV28 and J is TRBJ2-2; 10 bases match TRBD1. Trimming took 8 bases from V and 5 from J; bases not matched to a gene: 5. The CDR3 has 14 residues. CDR1 MDHEN and CDR2 SYDVKM come from the germline V gene. The CDR3 is CASDRGLRTGELFF. The CDR3, as DNA: TGTGCCAGCGACAGGGGGCTTCGGACCGGGGAGCTGTTTTTT.

This chain joins TRBV10-3 and TRBJ1-5; D remains unclear. The CDR3 is 16 residues long. From germline, CDR1 is ENHRY and CDR2 SYGVKD. Trimming shortened V by 0 bases and J by 0 bases, and 9 bases separated the two germline ends. In DNA form, the CDR3 reads TGTGCCATCAGTGAGTCGATCGGTTATAGCAATCAGCCCCAGCATTTT. Translated: CAISESIGYSNQPQHF.

This clone was detected a few times. The V gene is TRBV2, the J gene TRBJ1-2; D might be TRBD1 (5 bases). V dropped 3 bases and J dropped 6 bases, with 14 bases sitting between them. The germline V gene has CDR1 SNHLY and CDR2 FYNNEI. This CDR3 has 14 residues. CDR3 DNA sequence: TGTGCCAGCAGTGATGGGCAGGGTGAGGATGGCTACACCTTC. This encodes CASSDGQGEDGYTF.

This clone turned up a few times. This chain joins TRBV28 and TRBJ2-7; no reliable D call. Germline CDR1 and CDR2: MDHEN and SYDVKM. The CDR3 sequence is 10 residues long. Trimming removed 4 bases at V and 5 bases at J, with 3 bases between. The CDR3 DNA sequence: TGTGCCAGCAGTTCAGACGAGCAGTACTTC. It specifies CASSSDEQYF. Filled out from reference TRBV28 and TRBJ2-7, the complete variable domain reads DVKVTQSSRYLVKRTGEKVFLECVQDMDHENMFWYRQDPGLGLRLIYFSYDVKMKEKGDIPEGYSVSREKKERFSLILESASTNQTSMYLCASSSDEQYFGPGTRLTVT.

This rearrangement joins TRBV5-1 to TRBJ1-1; tentative D call: TRBD1 (5 bases). Trimming shortened V by 4 bases and J by 4 bases, and 17 bases separated the two germline ends. The germline gives CDR1 SGHRS, CDR2 YFSETQ. This CDR3 is 15 amino acids long. The CDR3 spells CASSPGGGPVTEAFF. Here the CDR3 DNA reads TGCGCCAGCAGCCCCGGGGGGGGACCGGTCACTGAAGCTTTCTTT. Full variable domain (rest looked up from reference TRBV5-1 and TRBJ1-1): KAGVTQTPRYLIKTRGQQVTLSCSPISGHRSVSWYQQTPGQGLQFLFEYFSETQRNKGNFPGRFSGRQFSNSRSEMNVSTLELGDSALYLCASSPGGGPVTEAFFGQGTRLTVV.

The chain uses TRBV4-2 and TRBJ2-7, with D unclear. There are 14 residues in the CDR3. Germline V gene sequence: CDR1 LGHNA, CDR2 YNFKEQ. Trimming removed 0 bases from V and 4 bases from J, with 10 bases in between. This chain's CDR3 is CASSQEEMAYEQYF. For the CDR3, the DNA is TGTGCCAGCAGCCAAGAGGAGATGGCATACGAGCAGTACTTC.

This clone came up many times. The chain joins TRBV5-6 to TRBJ2-1; 8 bases match TRBD2. There are 15 residues in the CDR3. CDR1 is SGHDT, CDR2 YYEEEE, per germline. Losses at the gene ends were 4 bases for V and 4 bases for J; bases not matched to a gene: 7. CDR3 nucleotides: TGTGCCAGCAGCACGCTAGCGGGCACTTACAATGAGCAGTTCTTC. This gives the protein CASSTLAGTYNEQFF.

This chain connects TRBV6-9 to TRBJ1-3, with D perhaps matching TRBD1 (5 bases). CDR1 MNHGY and CDR2 SVAAGI come from the germline V gene. Between the trimmed V and J ends, which lost 7 bases and 1 base, there was a span of 11 bases. The CDR3 sequence is 14 residues long. DNA of the CDR3: TGTGCCAGCACCCTAAACAGGTCTGGAAACACCATATATTTT. It is translated as CASTLNRSGNTIYF.